Reported below is one T cell receptor (beta chain). Its antigen is not identified. The CDR3 length is 13 residues. CDR1 is KGHSH and CDR2 is LQKENI in the germline V gene. V lost 0 bases and J lost 4, with 7 bases in between. The repertoire was sequenced with immunoSEQ multiplex PCR; TCRdb's copy has only in-frame clones and lacks some. Counted here are more than 85,000 clones, 93% occurring once; the ten biggest clones make up more than 1.5%. These data are taken from a study of graft-versus-host responses after intestinal transplantation. General study results and limits: GvH clones occurred in recipient marrow; some first appeared in ileum or blood.

This sequence joins TRBV18 and TRBJ2-7, with a weak D call TRBD2 (6 bases). The sample in question was unstimulated CD8+ T cells sorted from spleen or lymph node cells, obtained before intestinal transplant. This clonotype was sampled from a human donor who received an intestinal transplant. CDR3 sequence: CASSPPGGYEQYF. As DNA, the CDR3 is TGTGCCAGCTCACCACCGGGGGGTTACGAGCAGTACTTC. The full variable domain, with the rest looked up from reference TRBV18 and TRBJ2-7, is NAGVMQNPRHLVRRRGQEARLRCSPMKGHSHVYWYRQLPEEGLKFMVYLQKENIIDESGMPKERFSAEFPKEGPSILRIQQVVRGDSAAYFCASSPPGGYEQYFGPGTRLTVT.